Shown below are 3 T cell receptor beta chains from a single sample sequenced in a study of spatial heterogeneity in lung cancer. The sample's time point: sample taken at primary tumor resection. Researchers sequenced whole RNA taken from tumor, nontumor lung or frozen PBMC without sorting. One entry per CDR3 protein, called by TCRdb with MiXCR from the 5' RACE reads. Among about 95,000 distinct CDR3 sequences, over 8.5% were seen once, and the ten largest hold around 7%. Sample: PBMCs, taken at surgery. These receptors were collected from a male donor with early-stage non-small cell lung cancer.

This sequence joins TRBV29-1 and TRBJ1-2, with D perhaps matching TRBD1 (5 bases). The CDR3 is 11 amino acids. Trimming stripped 6 bases from V and 8 bases from J, with 13 bases between. CDR1 SQVTM and CDR2 ANQGSEA come from the germline V gene. The CDR3 is CSVGHTEGYTF. DNA of the CDR3: TGCAGCGTCGGACACACGGAAGGCTACACCTTC.

The chain uses TRBV5-1 and TRBJ2-7; 7 nucleotides agree with TRBD2. The germline gives CDR1 SGHRS, CDR2 YFSETQ. This CDR3 comprises 13 residues. After removal of 2 bases from V and 7 bases from J, the junction contained 6 bases not matched to a gene. The CDR3 nucleotides read TGCGCCAGCAGCTTCCCGGGAGGAAGAGAGCAGTACTTC. Its protein product is CASSFPGGREQYF.

This clonotype showed up just a few times. The chain is built from TRBV27 and TRBJ2-1; D not resolved. The V gene's germline CDR1 is MNHEY and CDR2 SMNVEV (reference sequence). V gave up 7 bases and J gave up 0 bases, with 13 bases separating them. This CDR3 comprises 15 residues. The CDR3 sequence: CASTPRWISYNEQFF. Here the CDR3 DNA reads TGTGCCAGCACCCCCCGCTGGATCTCCTACAATGAGCAGTTCTTC.